This T cell receptor beta chain was documented in a study of tumor and adjacent non-tumor tissue in lung cancer. Study-wide context: Stage I to III disease affected 10 men and roughly five women aged roughly 31 to 85. Around 4 million productive TCRbeta reads were obtained per sample on average. Findings and caveats of the study: Tumor tissue had significantly higher TCR diversity than normal lung.

The library came from three nested PCR rounds adapted from ARM-PCR protocols. TCRdb fed the multiplex PCR reads into MiXCR, producing one record per CDR3 protein. The top ten clones hold roughly 26% of a sample with under 75,000 distinct CDR3 sequences, under 70% of them seen once. Trimming shortened V by 3 bases and J by 7 bases, and 13 bases separated the two germline ends. Looked up from germline, CDR1 is SGHAT and CDR2 is FQNNGV. The CDR3 has 13 amino acids. The template was RNA from unsorted bulk tissue. Distant lung tissue was collected more than 3 cm away from the tumor edge. This clonotype was found a few times. What it binds is unknown.

Sequenced sample: distant non-tumor lung tissue. This clonotype originated in a woman in her forties or fifties with non-small cell lung cancer. This chain connects TRBV11-2 to TRBJ2-7; no clear D. The chain's CDR3 is CASSLVTMREQYF. CDR3 bases: TGTGCCAGCAGCTTGGTTACTATGAGGGAGCAGTACTTC. The full variable domain, its missing parts supplied by reference TRBV11-2 and TRBJ2-7, is EAGVAQSPRYKIIEKRQSVAFWCNPISGHATLYWYQQILGQGPKLLIQFQNNGVVDDSQLPKDRFSAERLKGVDSTLKIQPAKLEDSAVYLCASSLVTMREQYFGPGTRLTVT.